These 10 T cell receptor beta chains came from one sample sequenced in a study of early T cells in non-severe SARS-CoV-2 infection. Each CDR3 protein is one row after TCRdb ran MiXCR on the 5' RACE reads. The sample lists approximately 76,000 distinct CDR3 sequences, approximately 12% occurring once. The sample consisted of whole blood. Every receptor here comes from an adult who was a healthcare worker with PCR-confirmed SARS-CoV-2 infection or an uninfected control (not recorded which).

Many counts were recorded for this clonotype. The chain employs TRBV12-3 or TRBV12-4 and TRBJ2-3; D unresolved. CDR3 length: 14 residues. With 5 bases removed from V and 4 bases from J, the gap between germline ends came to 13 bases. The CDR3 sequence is CASSPRRSPDTQYF. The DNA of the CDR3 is TGTGCCAGCAGTCCCCGTCGGAGTCCAGATACGCAGTATTTT.

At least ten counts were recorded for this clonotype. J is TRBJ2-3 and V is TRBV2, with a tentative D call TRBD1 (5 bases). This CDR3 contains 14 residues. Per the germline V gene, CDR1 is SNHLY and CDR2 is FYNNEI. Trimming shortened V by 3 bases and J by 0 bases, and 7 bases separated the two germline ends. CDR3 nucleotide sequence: TGTGCCAGCAGTGACAGGGTCAGCACAGATACGCAGTATTTT. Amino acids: CASSDRVSTDTQYF.

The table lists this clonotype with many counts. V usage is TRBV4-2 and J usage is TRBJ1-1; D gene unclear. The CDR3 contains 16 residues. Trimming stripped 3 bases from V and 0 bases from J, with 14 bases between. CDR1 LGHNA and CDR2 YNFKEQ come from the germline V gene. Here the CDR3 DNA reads TGTGCCAGCAGCCAGTTGGAGGGTGCCATGAACACTGAAGCTTTCTTT. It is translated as CASSQLEGAMNTEAFF.

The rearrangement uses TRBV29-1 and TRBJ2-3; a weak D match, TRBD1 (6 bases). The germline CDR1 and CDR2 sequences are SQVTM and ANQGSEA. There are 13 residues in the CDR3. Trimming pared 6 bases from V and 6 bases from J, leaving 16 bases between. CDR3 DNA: TGCAGCGTGGCCGGACAGACGTCCGATACGCAGTATTTT. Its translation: CSVAGQTSDTQYF.

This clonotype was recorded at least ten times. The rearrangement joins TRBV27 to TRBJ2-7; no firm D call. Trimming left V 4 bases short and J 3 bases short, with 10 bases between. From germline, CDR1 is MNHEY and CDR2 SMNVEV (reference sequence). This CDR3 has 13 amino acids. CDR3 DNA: TGTGCCAGCAGTTACGACCCCCGCTACGAGCAGTACTTC. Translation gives CASSYDPRYEQYF.

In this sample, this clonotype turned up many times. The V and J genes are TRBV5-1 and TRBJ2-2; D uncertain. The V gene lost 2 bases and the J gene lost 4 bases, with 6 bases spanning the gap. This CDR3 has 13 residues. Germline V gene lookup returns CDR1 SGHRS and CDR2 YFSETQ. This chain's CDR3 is CASSFLSTGELFF. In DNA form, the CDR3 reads TGCGCCAGCAGCTTTTTGTCCACCGGGGAGCTGTTTTTT.

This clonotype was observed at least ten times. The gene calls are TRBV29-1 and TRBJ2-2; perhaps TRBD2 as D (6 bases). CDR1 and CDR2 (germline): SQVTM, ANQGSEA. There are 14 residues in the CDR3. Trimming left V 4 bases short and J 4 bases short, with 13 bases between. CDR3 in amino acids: CSVATGVGTGELFF. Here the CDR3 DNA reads TGCAGCGTTGCGACGGGAGTCGGCACCGGGGAGCTGTTTTTT.

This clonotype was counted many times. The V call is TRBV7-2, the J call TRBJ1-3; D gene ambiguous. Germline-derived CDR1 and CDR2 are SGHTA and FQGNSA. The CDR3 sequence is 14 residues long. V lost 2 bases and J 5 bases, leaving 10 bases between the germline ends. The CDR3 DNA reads TGTGCCAGCAGCTTAATAGCGATTCGAAACACCATATATTTT. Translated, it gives CASSLIAIRNTIYF.

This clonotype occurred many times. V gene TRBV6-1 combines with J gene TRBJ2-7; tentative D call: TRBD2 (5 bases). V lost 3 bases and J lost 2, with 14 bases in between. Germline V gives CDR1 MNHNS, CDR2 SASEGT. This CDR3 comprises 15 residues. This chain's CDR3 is CASSEEEGHPYEQYF. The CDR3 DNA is TGTGCCAGCAGTGAGGAGGAAGGGCATCCCTACGAGCAGTACTTC.

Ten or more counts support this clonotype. The CDR3 DNA sequence: TGTGCCTGGGGCGGAGGGCTCCAAGAGACCCAGTACTTC. It yields the protein CAWGGGLQETQYF. This chain connects TRBV30 to TRBJ2-5; D is possibly TRBD2 (6 bases). V lost 5 bases to trimming and J lost 1 base, with 11 bases between them. The CDR3 is 13 amino acids. CDR1 and CDR2 from the germline V gene are GTSNPN and SVGIG (reference sequence).